These 14 T cell receptor beta chains originate from one sample sequenced in a study of T cell responses to AZD1222 COVID-19 vaccine (dated by TCRdb to the early 2020s). Library construction relied on the immunoSEQ multiplex PCR assay. What TCRdb holds here is the immuneACCESS table cut down to in-frame rearrangements. Part of the clones is not present; checked against another copy, under half of the missing clones reflect an unresolved V gene, and the others are unexplained. This sample is represented by some 99,000 clones; around 87% of them were singletons. Around 4.4% of the sample is taken by the ten largest. Sample time point, as interpreted from the label and publication: about 28 days (+/-7) after the second vaccine dose. The specimen comprised peripheral blood, sampled 28 days after the second AZD1222 dose. The origin of the receptors is an adult who received the AZD1222 COVID-19 vaccine.

The rearrangement joins TRBV5-1 to TRBJ1-3, with TRBD1 identical over 7 bases. The germline gives CDR1 SGHRS, CDR2 YFSETQ. The CDR3 loop spans 17 amino acids. The ends lost 4 bases at V and 0 bases at J; junction bases unmatched: 10. DNA of the CDR3: TGCGCCAGCAGCGCCAGCGGGACAGTCAACTCTGGAAACACCATATATTTT. It translates to CASSASGTVNSGNTIYF.

The J gene is TRBJ2-7, the V gene TRBV28; D possibly corresponds to TRBD1 (6 bases). Trimming shortened V by 3 bases and J by 2 bases, and 11 bases separated the two germline ends. Germline V lookup: CDR1 MDHEN, CDR2 SYDVKM. This CDR3 has 14 amino acids. The CDR3 DNA is TGTGCCAGCAGTTTTGAGGACAGCCCCTACGAGCAGTACTTC. Translated: CASSFEDSPYEQYF. The full variable domain, in which reference TRBV28 and TRBJ2-7 provide the parts outside the CDR3, is DVKVTQSSRYLVKRTGEKVFLECVQDMDHENMFWYRQDPGLGLRLIYFSYDVKMKEKGDIPEGYSVSREKKERFSLILESASTNQTSMYLCASSFEDSPYEQYFGPGTRLTVT.

This clone is termed large. The V and J genes are TRBV27 and TRBJ2-2; 8 nucleotides agree with TRBD1. V lost 5 bases and J lost 3; bases outside the gene matches: 17. CDR1 and CDR2 from the germline V gene are MNHEY and SMNVEV (reference sequence). This CDR3 contains 19 residues. The CDR3 is CASSTTGYRGIRHTGELFF. The DNA of the CDR3 is TGTGCCAGCAGTACTACCGGCTACAGGGGGATTAGGCACACCGGGGAGCTGTTTTTT.

J is TRBJ2-5 and V is TRBV7-9; 7 positions match TRBD2. V shed 6 bases and J 5 bases; nucleotides not matched to a gene: 12. The length of the CDR3 is 15 residues. Per the germline V gene, CDR1 is SEHNR and CDR2 is FQNEAQ (reference sequence). CDR3 bases: TGTGCCAGCAGAGCTACCGGGAGGTCCAGCGAGACCCAGTACTTC. This sequence encodes CASRATGRSSETQYF.

This clone was found once. The chain uses TRBV10-3 and TRBJ2-7; D may match TRBD1 or TRBD2 (7 bases each). This CDR3 region has 16 residues. Deletions cut 2 bases from V and 2 bases from J, with 16 bases between. Germline CDR1 is ENHRY and CDR2 is SYGVKD. CDR3 region: CAISERGRGSTYEQYF. In DNA form, the CDR3 reads TGTGCCATCAGTGAGAGGGGGCGGGGGAGTACCTACGAGCAGTACTTC.

Only a few counts were recorded for this clone. The J gene is TRBJ2-1, the V gene TRBV3-1 (or the pseudogene TRBV3-2); 7 positions match TRBD2. V gave up 2 bases and J gave up 9 bases; unmatched junction bases: 10. CDR1 is LGHDT, CDR2 YNNKEL, per germline (reference sequence). CDR3 length equals 15 residues. This chain's CDR3 is CASSQTWGGLGEQFF. CDR3 bases: TGTGCCAGCAGCCAAACTTGGGGGGGGTTGGGTGAGCAGTTCTTC.

The V gene is TRBV4-3, the J gene TRBJ2-1; 8 bases map to TRBD1. Germline V gives CDR1 LGHNA, CDR2 YSLEER. The CDR3 has 18 amino acids. With V trimmed by 4 bases and J by 5 bases, 16 bases remained unmatched. DNA of the CDR3: TGCGCCAGCAGCCTAGAGGCCACCGGGACAGGAGCAAACAATGAGCAGTTCTTC. Its translation is CASSLEATGTGANNEQFF.

This clone was detected once. The chain is built from TRBV5-4 and TRBJ2-3; D is unresolved. CDR3 length: 15 residues. V was pared by 4 bases and J by 4 bases, with 16 bases between. Germline CDR1 reads SGHNT; CDR2 reads YYREEE (reference sequence). For the CDR3, the DNA is TGTGCCAGCAGCCCGCTAGTAGCCGTGCCAGATACGCAGTATTTT. Translation gives CASSPLVAVPDTQYF.

The genes are TRBV6-5 and TRBJ1-1; a weak D match, TRBD1 (6 bases). The CDR3 length is 16 residues. Looked up from germline, CDR1 is MNHEY and CDR2 is SVGAGI. V lost 4 bases to trimming and J lost 12 bases, with 27 bases between them. The CDR3 nucleotides read TGTGCCAGCAGTTCCTTTGGCGACGGACAGAGAAGAGGAACTTTCTTT. Residues: CASSSFGDGQRRGTFF.

This clone was detected once. The V gene is TRBV7-9, the J gene TRBJ1-6; 7 bases fit TRBD1. V shed 5 bases, J shed 8 bases, and the junction held 3 bases outside the gene matches. This CDR3 comprises 13 residues. Germline V gene sequence: CDR1 SEHNR, CDR2 FQNEAQ (reference sequence). The CDR3 DNA reads as TGTGCCAGCAGCAACACAGGGGATTCACCCCTCCACTTT. Translating gives CASSNTGDSPLHF.

V and J are TRBV6-4 and TRBJ2-1; 7 positions match TRBD2. This CDR3 spans 15 amino acids. Germline assignment: CDR1 MRHNA and CDR2 SNTAGT. V lost 3 bases, J lost 6 bases, and 8 bases stayed unmatched. CDR3 in DNA: TGTGCCAGCAGTGATGCTAGCGGCCCCGCCAATGAGCAGTTCTTC. Protein product: CASSDASGPANEQFF.

V is TRBV7-7 and J is TRBJ2-7; D is undetermined. The CDR3 spans 15 residues. V lost 5 bases and J lost 4, with 18 bases in between. The germline V gene has CDR1 SSHAT and CDR2 FNYEAQ (reference sequence). This CDR3 reads CASSPNFGVSYEQYF. The CDR3 coding sequence is TGTGCCAGCAGCCCTAATTTTGGGGTATCTTACGAGCAGTACTTC.

The table lists this clone with a few counts. DNA of the CDR3: TGTGCCACCAGTGACCCTTGGACCGGGACCTTAGAGACCCAGTACTTC. Translating it yields CATSDPWTGTLETQYF. This sequence joins TRBV24-1 and TRBJ2-5; the D call may be TRBD1 or TRBD2 (5 bases each). The V gene lost 4 bases and the J gene lost 4 bases, with 18 bases spanning the gap. The CDR3 totals 16 residues. The germline V gene encodes CDR1 KGHDR and CDR2 SFDVKD.

This sequence joins TRBV19 and TRBJ1-2; D unresolved. Germline loops: CDR1 LNHDA, CDR2 SQIVND (reference sequence). V shed 4 bases and J shed 7 bases, with 13 bases lying between them. CDR3 size: 13 residues. In DNA, the CDR3 is TGTGCCAGTAGTAGTCCCCTGAGAGGTGGCTACACCTTC. It specifies CASSSPLRGGYTF.